Given below is one T cell receptor beta chain in context. Its antigen remains unknown. Scientists made TCR beta cDNA using 5'RACE template switching with UMIs. Reanalyzing the 5' RACE reads, TCRdb keeps one entry per CDR3 protein, without DNA. Recorded for this sample: over 100,000 distinct CDR3 sequences. This sample was included in a study of T cells expressing NK-cell markers. Germline V CDR1 and CDR2: MNHEY, SMNVEV (reference sequence). The CDR3 extends over 14 amino acids. Study results and limitations: In several donors, dominant clonotypes made up about 28.3-60.1% of CD3+CD56-NKG2C+ cells. In about 6 donors, dominant CD3+CD56+NKG2C+ clonotypes ranked among the top 10 CD8+ clonotypes.

Material for sequencing was blood T cells: a sorted CD56 or NKG2C T cell subset, CD4+ or CD8+ T cells, or bulk PBMC T cells (not recorded which). This TCR came from a woman aged 18 to 75 in good health. V and J are TRBV27 and TRBJ1-2. Here the CDR3 reads CASSLSSGYYGYTF.